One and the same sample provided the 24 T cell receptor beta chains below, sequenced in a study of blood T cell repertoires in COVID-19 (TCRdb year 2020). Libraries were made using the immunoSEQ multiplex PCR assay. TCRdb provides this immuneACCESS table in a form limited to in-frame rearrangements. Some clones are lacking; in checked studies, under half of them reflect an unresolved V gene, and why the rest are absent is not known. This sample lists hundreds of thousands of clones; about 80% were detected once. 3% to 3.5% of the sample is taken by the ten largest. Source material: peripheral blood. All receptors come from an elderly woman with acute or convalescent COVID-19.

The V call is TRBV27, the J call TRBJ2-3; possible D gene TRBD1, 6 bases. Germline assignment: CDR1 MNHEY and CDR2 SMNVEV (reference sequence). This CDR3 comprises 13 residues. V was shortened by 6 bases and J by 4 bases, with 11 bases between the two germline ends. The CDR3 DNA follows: TGTGCCAGCAGAACGACAGGTTCAGATACGCAGTATTTT. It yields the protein CASRTTGSDTQYF.

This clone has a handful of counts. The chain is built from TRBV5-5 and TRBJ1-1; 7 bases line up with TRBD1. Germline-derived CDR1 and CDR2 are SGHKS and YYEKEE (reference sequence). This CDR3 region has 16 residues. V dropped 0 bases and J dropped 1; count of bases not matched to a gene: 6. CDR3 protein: CASSLAFGQANTEAFF. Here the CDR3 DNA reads TGTGCCAGCAGCTTGGCCTTTGGACAGGCGAACACTGAAGCTTTCTTT.

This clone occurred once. The CDR3: CASSITGNTAYEQYF. The CDR3 coding sequence is TGCGCCAGCAGCATTACAGGGAATACAGCCTACGAGCAGTACTTC. The chain uses TRBV5-1 and TRBJ2-7, with a tentative D call TRBD1 (6 bases). V dropped 4 bases and J dropped 2 bases, with 16 bases sitting between them. The germline V gene encodes CDR1 SGHRS and CDR2 YFSETQ. The CDR3 covers 15 residues.

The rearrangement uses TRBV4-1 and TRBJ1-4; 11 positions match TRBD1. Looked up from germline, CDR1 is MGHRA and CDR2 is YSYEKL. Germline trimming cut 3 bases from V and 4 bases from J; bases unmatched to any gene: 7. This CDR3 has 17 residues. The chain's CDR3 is CASSHLGQGALNEKLFF. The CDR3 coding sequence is TGCGCCAGCAGCCACCTCGGACAGGGGGCCCTTAATGAAAAACTGTTTTTT.

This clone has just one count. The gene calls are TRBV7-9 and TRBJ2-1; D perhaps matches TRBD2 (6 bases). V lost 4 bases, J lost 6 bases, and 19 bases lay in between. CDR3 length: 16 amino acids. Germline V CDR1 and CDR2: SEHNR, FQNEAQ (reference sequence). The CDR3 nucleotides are TGTGCCAGCAGCTCCCGCGGGGCTATATTATTCAATGAGCAGTTCTTC. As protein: CASSSRGAILFNEQFF.

CDR3 in amino acids: CAISERTGGNAPLHF. The CDR3 DNA reads TGTGCCATCAGCGAAAGGACAGGGGGAAATGCACCCCTCCACTTT. This chain connects TRBV10-3 to TRBJ1-6; 10 bases align to TRBD1. Germline trimming cut 6 bases from V and 11 bases from J; bases unmatched to any gene: 10. CDR1 is ENHRY and CDR2 is SYGVKD in the germline V gene. This CDR3 spans 15 amino acids.

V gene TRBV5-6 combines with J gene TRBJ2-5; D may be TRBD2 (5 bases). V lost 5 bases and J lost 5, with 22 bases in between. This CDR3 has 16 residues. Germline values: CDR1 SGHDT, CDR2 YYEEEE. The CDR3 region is CASSSRPASLGETQYF. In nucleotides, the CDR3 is TGTGCCAGCAGTTCTCGACCGGCTAGCCTCGGGGAGACCCAGTACTTC.

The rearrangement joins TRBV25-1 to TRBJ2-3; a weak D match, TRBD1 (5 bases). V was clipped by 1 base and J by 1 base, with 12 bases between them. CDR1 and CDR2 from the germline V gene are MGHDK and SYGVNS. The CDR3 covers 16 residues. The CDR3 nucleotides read TGTGCCAGCAGTGAATGGGGCCAACGGGGCACAGATACGCAGTATTTT. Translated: CASSEWGQRGTDTQYF. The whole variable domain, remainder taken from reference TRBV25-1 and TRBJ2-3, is EADIYQTPRYLVIGTGKKITLECSQTMGHDKMYWYQQDPGMELHLIHYSYGVNSTEKGDLSSESTVSRIRTEHFPLTLESARPSHTSQYLCASSEWGQRGTDTQYFGPGTRLTVL.

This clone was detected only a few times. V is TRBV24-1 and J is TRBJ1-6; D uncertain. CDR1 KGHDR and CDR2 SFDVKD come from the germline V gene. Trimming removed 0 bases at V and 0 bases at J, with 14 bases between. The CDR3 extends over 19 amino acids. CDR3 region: CATSDLRNDGSSYNSPLHF. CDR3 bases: TGTGCCACCAGTGATTTGAGAAACGACGGGAGCTCCTATAATTCACCCCTCCACTTT.

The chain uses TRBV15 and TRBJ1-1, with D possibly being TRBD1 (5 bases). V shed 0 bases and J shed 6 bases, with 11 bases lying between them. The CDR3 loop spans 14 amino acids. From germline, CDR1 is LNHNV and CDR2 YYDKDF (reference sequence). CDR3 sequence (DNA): TGTGCCACCAGCAGAGATCCCAGGGCTGCTGAAGCTTTCTTT. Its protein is CATSRDPRAAEAFF.

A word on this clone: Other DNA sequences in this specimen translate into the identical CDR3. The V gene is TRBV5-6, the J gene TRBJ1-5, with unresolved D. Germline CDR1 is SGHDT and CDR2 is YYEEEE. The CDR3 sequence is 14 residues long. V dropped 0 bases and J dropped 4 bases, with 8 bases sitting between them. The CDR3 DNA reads TGTGCCAGCAGCTTGGGCCAGGCGAATCAGCCCCAGCATTTT. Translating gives CASSLGQANQPQHF.

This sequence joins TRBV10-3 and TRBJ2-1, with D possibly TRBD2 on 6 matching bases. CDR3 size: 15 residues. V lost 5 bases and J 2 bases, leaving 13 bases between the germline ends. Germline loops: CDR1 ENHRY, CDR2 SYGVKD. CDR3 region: CAISPSARAYNEQFF. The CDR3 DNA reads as TGTGCCATCAGTCCTAGCGCTCGGGCCTACAATGAGCAGTTCTTC.

The CDR3 is CASSRWTGSNTEAFF. As DNA, the CDR3 is TGCGCCAGCAGCCGCTGGACAGGGTCGAACACTGAAGCTTTCTTT. This sequence joins TRBV5-1 and TRBJ1-1; 8 bases are a match to TRBD1. The CDR3 loop spans 15 amino acids. Trimming cost V 4 bases and J 1 base; bases outside gene matches: 6. Germline V lookup: CDR1 SGHRS, CDR2 YFSETQ. Using reference TRBV5-1 and TRBJ1-1 for the parts outside the CDR3, the full variable domain is KAGVTQTPRYLIKTRGQQVTLSCSPISGHRSVSWYQQTPGQGLQFLFEYFSETQRNKGNFPGRFSGRQFSNSRSEMNVSTLELGDSALYLCASSRWTGSNTEAFFGQGTRLTVV.

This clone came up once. CDR3 in amino acids: CASSLADPTGEAFF. The CDR3 bases are TGCGCCAGCAGCTTGGCCGACCCAACGGGTGAAGCTTTCTTT. The chain is built from TRBV5-1 and TRBJ1-1; D is undetermined. The CDR3 covers 14 residues. Germline values: CDR1 SGHRS, CDR2 YFSETQ. Trimming took off 0 bases at V and 7 bases at J, with 13 bases between the two ends.

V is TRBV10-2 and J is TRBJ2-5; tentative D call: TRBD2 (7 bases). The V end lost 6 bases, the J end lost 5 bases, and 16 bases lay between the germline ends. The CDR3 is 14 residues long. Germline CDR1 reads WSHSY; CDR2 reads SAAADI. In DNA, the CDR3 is TGCGCCAGCAGGGCTAGCGGAGGGGGGGAGACCCAGTACTTC. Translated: CASRASGGGETQYF.

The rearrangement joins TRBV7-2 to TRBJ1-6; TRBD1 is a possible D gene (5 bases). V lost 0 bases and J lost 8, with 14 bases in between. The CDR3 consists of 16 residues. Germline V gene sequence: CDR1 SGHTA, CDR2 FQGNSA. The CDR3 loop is CASSLAPVGGYSPLHF. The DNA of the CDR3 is TGTGCCAGCAGCTTAGCCCCCGTGGGGGGGTATTCACCCCTCCACTTT.

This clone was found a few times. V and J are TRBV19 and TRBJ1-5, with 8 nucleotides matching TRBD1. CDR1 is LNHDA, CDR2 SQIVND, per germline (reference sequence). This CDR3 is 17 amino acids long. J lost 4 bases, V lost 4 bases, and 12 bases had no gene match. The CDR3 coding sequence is TGTGCCAGTAGTACCCCGGGACAGGCTAGGCGGAATCAGCCCCAGCATTTT. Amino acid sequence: CASSTPGQARRNQPQHF.

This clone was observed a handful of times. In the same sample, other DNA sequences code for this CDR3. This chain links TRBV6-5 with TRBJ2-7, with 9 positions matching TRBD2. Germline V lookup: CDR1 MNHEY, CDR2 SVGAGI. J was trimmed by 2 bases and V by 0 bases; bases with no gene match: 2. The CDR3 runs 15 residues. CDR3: CASSYSLAGTYEQYF. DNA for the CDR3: TGTGCCAGCAGTTACTCGCTAGCGGGGACCTACGAGCAGTACTTC.

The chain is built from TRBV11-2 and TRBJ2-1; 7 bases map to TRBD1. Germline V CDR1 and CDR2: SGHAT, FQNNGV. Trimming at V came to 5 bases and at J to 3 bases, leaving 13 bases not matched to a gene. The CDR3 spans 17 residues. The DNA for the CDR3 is TGTGCCAGCAGCCCGAAAACGACAGGGAATTTCTACAATGAGCAGTTCTTC. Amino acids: CASSPKTTGNFYNEQFF.

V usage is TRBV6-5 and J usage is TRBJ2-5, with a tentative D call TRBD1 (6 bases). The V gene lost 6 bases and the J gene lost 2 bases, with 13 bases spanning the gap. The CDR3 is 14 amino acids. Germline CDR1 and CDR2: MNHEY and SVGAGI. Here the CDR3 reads CASSRDTPQETQYF. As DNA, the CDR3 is TGTGCCAGCAGCCGGGACACCCCTCAAGAGACCCAGTACTTC.

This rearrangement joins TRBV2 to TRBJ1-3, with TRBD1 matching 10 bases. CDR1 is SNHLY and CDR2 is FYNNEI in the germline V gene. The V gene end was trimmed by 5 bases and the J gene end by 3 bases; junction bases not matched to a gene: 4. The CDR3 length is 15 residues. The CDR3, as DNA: TGTGCCAGCAGTAGACAGGGGGCGAATGGAAACACCATATATTTT. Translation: CASSRQGANGNTIYF.

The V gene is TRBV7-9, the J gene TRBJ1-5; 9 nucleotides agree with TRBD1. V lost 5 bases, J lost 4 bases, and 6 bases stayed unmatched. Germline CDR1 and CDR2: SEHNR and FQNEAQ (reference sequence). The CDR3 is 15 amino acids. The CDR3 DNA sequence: TGTGCCAGCAGCCGAACGACAGGGGGAAATCAGCCCCAGCATTTT. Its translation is CASSRTTGGNQPQHF.

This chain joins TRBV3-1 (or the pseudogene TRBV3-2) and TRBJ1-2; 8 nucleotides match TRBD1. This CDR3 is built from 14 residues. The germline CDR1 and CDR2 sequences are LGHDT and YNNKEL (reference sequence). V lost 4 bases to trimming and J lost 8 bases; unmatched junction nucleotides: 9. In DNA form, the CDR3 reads TGTGCCAGCAGCCTGGGACAGGAGATAGGGGGCTACACCTTC. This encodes CASSLGQEIGGYTF.

CDR3 in DNA: TGTGCCACAAAAAGGACAGGAAAGGGGGGCAATCAGCCCCAGCATTTT. Amino acid sequence: CATKRTGKGGNQPQHF. The V and J genes are TRBV24-1 and TRBJ1-5; 7 positions match TRBD1. Germline V CDR1 and CDR2: KGHDR, SFDVKD. Unmatched junction bases numbered 13, after V lost 10 bases and J lost 2 bases. This CDR3 is built from 16 residues.